These 23 T cell receptor beta chains were all obtained from the same sample, sequenced in a study of T cells after yellow fever vaccination (dated by TCRdb to the late 2010s). The treatment or condition label here, explained by the study, means: live attenuated yellow fever vaccine strain. Library construction relied on 5' RACE. Sequencing relied on an Illumina NovaSeq 6000. Using fastp trimming at Q25 and MiXCR clonotype assembly, TCRdb reanalyzed the public sequencing data and kept in-frame beta chains. All rows with the same CDR3 protein become a single entry with the most common DNA and genes. The sample table contains 350,000 to 550,000 distinct CDR3 sequences; only one count was recorded for around a sixth of them. The ten largest make up over 15% of the sample. Sequenced material: PBMCs, taken before the yellow fever booster vaccination. The receptor set was obtained from a man between 18 and 35 years old who received the YFV17D yellow fever vaccine.

V is TRBV2 and J is TRBJ2-2, with D possibly being TRBD1 (6 bases). Germline values: CDR1 SNHLY, CDR2 FYNNEI. The V end lost 8 bases, the J end lost 0 bases, and 10 bases lay between the germline ends. The CDR3 runs to 14 residues. As DNA, the CDR3 is TGTGCCAGCGGTGGGGGCGCGAACACCGGGGAGCTGTTTTTT. Protein product: CASGGGANTGELFF. Drawing the rest from reference TRBV2 and TRBJ2-2, the complete variable domain is EPEVTQTPSHQVTQMGQEVILRCVPISNHLYFYWYRQILGQKVEFLVSFYNNEISEKSEIFDDQFSVERPDGSNFTLKIRSTKLEDSAMYFCASGGGANTGELFFGEGSRLTVL.

The chain uses TRBV5-1 and TRBJ2-4; D is possibly TRBD1 (5 bases). The V end was cut by 1 base, the J end by 3 bases, with 8 bases between. This CDR3 is built from 14 residues. Per the germline V gene, CDR1 is SGHRS and CDR2 is YFSETQ. The CDR3 spells CASSLQGDKNIQYF. The CDR3 DNA reads as TGCGCCAGCAGCTTGCAGGGTGACAAAAACATTCAGTACTTC. Combining the CDR3 with reference TRBV5-1 and TRBJ2-4 gives the whole variable domain KAGVTQTPRYLIKTRGQQVTLSCSPISGHRSVSWYQQTPGQGLQFLFEYFSETQRNKGNFPGRFSGRQFSNSRSEMNVSTLELGDSALYLCASSLQGDKNIQYFGAGTRLSVL.

The chain is built from TRBV9 and TRBJ1-2, with D perhaps TRBD1 (6 bases). The CDR3 contains 14 residues. Germline CDR1 reads SGDLS; CDR2 reads YYNGEE. V was clipped by 3 bases and J by 3 bases, with 12 bases between them. DNA of the CDR3: TGTGCCAGCAGCGAGTCGACAGGCTACTATGGCTACACCTTC. Encoded protein: CASSESTGYYGYTF.

The V and J genes are TRBV20-1 and TRBJ1-1; weak D call: TRBD1 (6 bases). Looked up from germline, CDR1 is DFQATT and CDR2 is SNEGSKA (reference sequence). The CDR3 loop spans 16 amino acids. V gave up 5 bases and J gave up 9 bases, with 28 bases separating them. The CDR3 nucleotides are TGCAGTGCTGGGGGCGCAGCTCACCGATTCACACTGAAAGCTTTCTTT. Translation gives CSAGGAAHRFTLKAFF.

The rearrangement uses TRBV7-9 and TRBJ1-1; possible D gene TRBD1, 6 bases. There are 13 residues in the CDR3. Looked up from germline, CDR1 is SEHNR and CDR2 is FQNEAQ (reference sequence). V was pared by 2 bases and J by 4 bases, with 8 bases between. Written as DNA, the CDR3 is TGTGCCAGCAGCTTAAACAGGGCCACTGAAGCTTTCTTT. Translation gives CASSLNRATEAFF. Using reference TRBV7-9 and TRBJ1-1 for the parts outside the CDR3, the full variable domain is DTGVSQNPRHKITKRGQNVTFRCDPISEHNRLYWYRQTLGQGPEFLTYFQNEAQLEKSRLLSDRFSAERPKGSFSTLEIQRTEQGDSAMYLCASSLNRATEAFFGQGTRLTVV.

This clonotype came up a few times. The chain recombines TRBV5-1 with TRBJ2-1, with 8 bases identical to TRBD1. The J segment lost 8 bases and the V segment lost 1 base, leaving 14 bases of the junction unmatched. This CDR3 is built from 17 residues. The germline gives CDR1 SGHRS, CDR2 YFSETQ. As DNA, the CDR3 is TGCGCCAGCAGCTTGTCTGAGGCAGGGGGCAGGTCCGATGAGCAGTTCTTC. This translates into CASSLSEAGGRSDEQFF.

At least ten counts were recorded for this clonotype. This rearrangement joins TRBV7-9 to TRBJ1-1, with TRBD1 identical over 8 bases. The CDR3 loop spans 14 amino acids. Per germline, CDR1 SEHNR and CDR2 FQNEAQ (reference sequence). The junction had 1 base not matched to a gene; V was cut back by 3 bases and J by 1 base. The chain's CDR3 is CASSLGTGNTEAFF. CDR3 coding DNA: TGTGCCAGCAGCTTGGGGACAGGGAACACTGAAGCTTTCTTT.

The chain links TRBV5-1 to TRBJ2-1; no reliable D call. Germline assignment: CDR1 SGHRS and CDR2 YFSETQ. This CDR3 has 14 residues. The V gene lost 0 bases and the J gene lost 5 bases, with 9 bases spanning the gap. The CDR3 DNA reads TGCGCCAGCAGCTTGGCTTATTTGGACAATGAGCAGTTCTTC. Its protein product is CASSLAYLDNEQFF.

The chain uses TRBV5-4 and TRBJ2-5, with TRBD2 matching 8 bases. V was clipped by 5 bases and J by 1 base; unmatched bases: 7. This CDR3 region has 15 residues. Germline V gene data show CDR1 as SGHNT and CDR2 as YYREEE (reference sequence). CDR3 sequence reads: CASRRGTRSQETQYF. Written as DNA, the CDR3 is TGTGCCAGCAGGAGGGGGACTAGGTCCCAAGAGACCCAGTACTTC. Supplemented by reference TRBV5-4 and TRBJ2-5, the full variable domain reads ETGVTQSPTHLIKTRGQQVTLRCSSQSGHNTVSWYQQALGQGPQFIFQYYREEENGRGNFPPRFSGLQFPNYSSELNVNALELDDSALYLCASRRGTRSQETQYFGPGTRLLVL.

The chain combines TRBV19 with TRBJ1-1; 9 bases agree with TRBD1. CDR1 is LNHDA, CDR2 SQIVND, per germline (reference sequence). V trimming: 6 bases; J trimming: 5 bases; junction bases outside the gene matches: 4. This CDR3 has 13 amino acids. The CDR3 protein is CASRRTGDTEAFF. DNA of the CDR3: TGTGCCAGTAGGAGGACAGGGGATACTGAAGCTTTCTTT.

This chain connects TRBV4-1 to TRBJ1-1, with 8 nucleotides matching TRBD1. This CDR3 contains 18 residues. The trim removed 1 base at V and 1 base at J, leaving 11 bases unmatched. Germline CDR1 and CDR2: MGHRA and YSYEKL. The CDR3 spells CASSQGASRGRGNTEAFF. CDR3 DNA sequence: TGCGCCAGCAGCCAAGGGGCGTCCAGGGGGCGCGGGAACACTGAAGCTTTCTTT.

This rearrangement joins TRBV7-6 to TRBJ2-2; 8 positions agree with TRBD2. V lost 2 bases to trimming and J lost 5 bases; unmatched junction nucleotides: 4. From germline, CDR1 is SGHVS and CDR2 FNYEAQ. The CDR3 sequence is 15 residues long. CDR3 DNA sequence: TGTGCCAGCAGCTTATCGGGGGGGATTACCGGGGAGCTGTTTTTT. It translates to CASSLSGGITGELFF.

The chain links TRBV7-9 to TRBJ1-1, with TRBD1 matching 9 bases. The V gene end was trimmed by 4 bases and the J gene end by 10 bases; junction bases not matched to a gene: 7. Germline CDR1 is SEHNR and CDR2 is FQNEAQ (reference sequence). The CDR3 runs 13 residues. The CDR3 is CASSYSPGQGAFF. The CDR3 nucleotides read TGTGCCAGCAGCTACTCTCCGGGACAGGGAGCTTTCTTT.

The J gene is TRBJ2-1, the V gene TRBV12-3 or TRBV12-4, with D perhaps matching TRBD1 (5 bases). CDR3 size: 15 residues. V was shortened by 6 bases and J by 3 bases, with 15 bases between the two germline ends. The CDR3 loop is CASSPLLGDYNEQFF. The CDR3 DNA reads as TGTGCCAGCAGCCCTTTATTAGGGGACTACAATGAGCAGTTCTTC.

In this sample, this clonotype turned up a few times. In DNA form, the CDR3 reads TGTGCCAGCAGTCCGGGGGGGCCGAACACCGGGGAGCTGTTTTTT. Protein sequence: CASSPGGPNTGELFF. The gene calls are TRBV6-5 and TRBJ2-2, with 8 bases aligning to TRBD2. V shed 5 bases and J 0 bases; nucleotides not matched to a gene: 2. CDR1 and CDR2 from the germline V gene are MNHEY and SVGAGI. The CDR3 loop spans 15 amino acids.

J is TRBJ2-1 and V is TRBV24-1; possibly TRBD2 for D (7 bases). Germline CDR1 reads KGHDR; CDR2 reads SFDVKD. Trimming removed 3 bases from V and 9 bases from J, with 23 bases in between. This CDR3 region has 17 residues. The CDR3 DNA follows: TGTGCCACCAGTGATCTGCTCGGGGGGCCCACTGGGGCTGAGCAGTTCTTC. Protein sequence: CATSDLLGGPTGAEQFF.

V gene TRBV15 combines with J gene TRBJ2-1; 13 positions match TRBD2. This CDR3 contains 15 residues. Germline V gene sequence: CDR1 LNHNV, CDR2 YYDKDF (reference sequence). V shed 5 bases and J 8 bases; nucleotides not matched to a gene: 6. CDR3 loop: CATSQTSGGAHEQFF. CDR3 DNA sequence: TGTGCCACCAGCCAAACTAGCGGGGGGGCCCATGAGCAGTTCTTC.

This clonotype turned up a few times. The chain is built from TRBV4-2 and TRBJ2-1, with TRBD1 matching 8 bases. In germline, CDR1 is LGHNA, CDR2 YNFKEQ. The CDR3 has 17 residues. Trimming cost V 0 bases and J 2 bases; bases outside gene matches: 6. The CDR3 DNA is TGTGCCAGCAGCCAAGATTGGTCAGGGGGCGCCTACAATGAGCAGTTCTTC. Translating it yields CASSQDWSGGAYNEQFF.

This sequence joins TRBV7-9 and TRBJ1-4; D possibly corresponds to TRBD1 (5 bases). The V gene lost 5 bases and the J gene lost 8 bases, with 24 bases spanning the gap. The CDR3 loop spans 17 amino acids. In germline, CDR1 is SEHNR, CDR2 FQNEAQ (reference sequence). CDR3 coding DNA: TGTGCCAGCAGCCCACCGAGGTCTGGGGGGAGGAGAGAAAAACTGTTTTTT. Translated, it gives CASSPPRSGGRREKLFF. Looking up the rest from reference TRBV7-9 and TRBJ1-4 gives the full variable domain: DTGVSQNPRHKITKRGQNVTFRCDPISEHNRLYWYRQTLGQGPEFLTYFQNEAQLEKSRLLSDRFSAERPKGSFSTLEIQRTEQGDSAMYLCASSPPRSGGRREKLFFGSGTQLSVL.

J is TRBJ1-5 and V is TRBV7-2; D is ambiguous. The CDR3 length is 14 residues. V shed 0 bases and J shed 5 bases, with 8 bases lying between them. Germline V gene data show CDR1 as SGHTA and CDR2 as FQGNSA. CDR3 DNA: TGTGCCAGCAGCTTAGCACCAGGTTATCAGCCCCAGCATTTT. Translated: CASSLAPGYQPQHF.

The V call is TRBV20-1, the J call TRBJ1-6; 7 bases are shared with TRBD1. V was pared by 3 bases and J by 9 bases, with 8 bases of the junction left unmatched. Germline loops: CDR1 DFQATT, CDR2 SNEGSKA (reference sequence). CDR3 size: 14 residues. The CDR3 nucleotides are TGCAGTGCTAGGAACCAGGGGGTGGGTTCACCCCTCCACTTT. Translation: CSARNQGVGSPLHF.

The rearrangement joins TRBV7-6 to TRBJ2-5; D unresolved. V shed 0 bases and J shed 0 bases, with 11 bases lying between them. The CDR3 sequence is 16 residues long. Germline assignment: CDR1 SGHVS and CDR2 FNYEAQ. CDR3 sequence (DNA): TGTGCCAGCAGCTTAGCGGGTCCCAACCACCAAGAGACCCAGTACTTC. It yields the protein CASSLAGPNHQETQYF.

The genes are TRBV20-1 and TRBJ1-5; 9 bases map to TRBD1. CDR3 length: 16 amino acids. V shed 0 bases and J 7 bases; nucleotides not matched to a gene: 10. In germline, CDR1 is DFQATT, CDR2 SNEGSKA (reference sequence). The CDR3 loop is CSARDGGQGMTQPQHF. The CDR3 DNA sequence: TGCAGTGCTAGAGATGGGGGACAGGGCATGACGCAGCCCCAGCATTTT.